The 9 T cell receptor beta chains below all came from one sample that was sequenced in a study of early T cells in non-severe SARS-CoV-2 infection. In TCRdb, the 5' RACE reads were re-called with MiXCR into one record per CDR3 protein. The sample has 70,000 to 90,000 distinct CDR3 sequences; approximately 10% are singletons. Sequenced sample: whole blood. These receptors came from an adult who was a healthcare worker with PCR-confirmed SARS-CoV-2 infection or an uninfected control (not recorded which).

The sample holds a few counts of this clonotype. This chain connects TRBV4-2 to TRBJ2-2; TRBD2 might be the D (6 bases). V lost 0 bases and J 3 bases, leaving 8 bases between the germline ends. The CDR3 is 15 residues long. Germline V gene data show CDR1 as LGHNA and CDR2 as YNFKEQ. The CDR3 region has the DNA TGTGCCAGCAGCCAAGATGGACTACACACCGGGGAGCTGTTTTTT. This translates into CASSQDGLHTGELFF.

This clonotype was detected a few times. The rearrangement joins TRBV9 to TRBJ2-6; D call uncertain. There are 15 residues in the CDR3. V dropped 0 bases and J dropped 0 bases, with 4 bases sitting between them. Germline CDR1 SGDLS, CDR2 YYNGEE. CDR3 region: CASSVGGSGANVLTF. For the CDR3, the DNA is TGTGCCAGCAGCGTAGGAGGCTCTGGGGCCAACGTCCTGACTTTC.

The rearrangement links TRBV30 to TRBJ1-1; D is uncertain. CDR1 is GTSNPN and CDR2 is SVGIG in the germline V gene (reference sequence). This CDR3 contains 14 residues. Trimming took off 2 bases at V and 0 bases at J, with 10 bases between the two ends. Written as DNA, the CDR3 is TGTGCCTGGAGTCGGAACAGACTGAACACTGAAGCTTTCTTT. It yields the protein CAWSRNRLNTEAFF.

This clonotype was seen many times. V usage is TRBV18 and J usage is TRBJ2-3, with 8 bases fitting TRBD1. Germline values: CDR1 KGHSH, CDR2 LQKENI. Trimming took 2 bases from V and 4 from J; bases not matched to a gene: 5. The CDR3 covers 15 residues. The CDR3 nucleotides are TGTGCCAGCTCACCAGAGGACAGGGTTCCAGATACGCAGTATTTT. Translation gives CASSPEDRVPDTQYF.

V is TRBV15 and J is TRBJ2-5, with TRBD1 matching 7 bases. The germline CDR1 and CDR2 sequences are LNHNV and YYDKDF (reference sequence). With 7 bases clipped from V and 0 bases from J, the junction kept 5 bases outside the gene matches. The CDR3 runs to 14 residues. As DNA, the CDR3 is TGTGCCACCACTGGAGGACAGGACCAAGAGACCCAGTACTTC. It translates to CATTGGQDQETQYF.

This clonotype was counted between two and nine times. The chain is built from TRBV12-3 or TRBV12-4 and TRBJ2-7; D ambiguous. V dropped 5 bases and J dropped 3 bases, with 11 bases sitting between them. CDR3 length: 13 residues. This CDR3 is CASSLTVHYEQYF. CDR3 nucleotide sequence: TGTGCCAGCAGTCTCACCGTACACTACGAGCAGTACTTC.

This clonotype was picked up many times. The chain carries TRBV5-5 and TRBJ1-6; tentative D call: TRBD1 (6 bases). V lost 0 bases and J lost 10, with 11 bases in between. This CDR3 spans 14 amino acids. Germline V gives CDR1 SGHKS, CDR2 YYEKEE (reference sequence). Here the CDR3 DNA reads TGTGCCAGCAGCTTGGGACAGGTTTTCTCACCCCTCCACTTT. It is translated as CASSLGQVFSPLHF.

This clonotype was counted ten times or more. The chain employs TRBV7-3 and TRBJ2-5, with 8 bases fitting TRBD2. Trimming took 5 bases from V and 2 from J; bases not matched to a gene: 7. CDR1 and CDR2 (germline): SGHTA, FQGTGA. The CDR3 extends over 15 amino acids. In nucleotides, the CDR3 is TGTGCCAGCAGCCCGGGGGGGCAGGCACAAGAGACCCAGTACTTC. This sequence encodes CASSPGGQAQETQYF.

The genes are TRBV2 and TRBJ2-2; D is perhaps TRBD2 (6 bases). Germline V gene data show CDR1 as SNHLY and CDR2 as FYNNEI. The CDR3 covers 13 residues. The ends were cut back, 8 bases at V and 0 bases at J, with 7 bases in the middle. CDR3 nucleotide sequence: TGTGCCAGCGGGACTTCGAACACCGGGGAGCTGTTTTTT. Encoded protein: CASGTSNTGELFF.